This entry describes one TCR beta chain. Looked up from germline, CDR1 is SGHDT and CDR2 is YYEEEE. V lost 4 bases and J lost 12, with 23 bases in between. The CDR3 loop spans 14 amino acids. The data belong to a study of blood T cell repertoires in COVID-19. Study as a whole: From T cells, B-cell-depleted T cells, or PBMCs came the material, which was cDNA or gDNA.

Clones were read by immunoSEQ multiplex PCR, and TCRdb kept only the in-frame ones, dropping some. The sample lists more than 200,000 clones, approximately 86% occurring once. This TCR was sampled from a man aged 25 to 40 with active or convalescent COVID-19. The chain links TRBV5-6 to TRBJ2-7; no clear D. Specimen: peripheral blood. The CDR3 spells CASSPFPSPWAAYF. CDR3 in DNA: TGTGCCAGCAGCCCCTTCCCCTCCCCGTGGGCAGCGTACTTC.